This T cell receptor (beta chain) was sequenced in a study of blood T cell repertoires in COVID-19. On the study more broadly: The United States, Italy and Spain supplied acute and convalescent COVID-19 samples.

Germline V gene sequence: CDR1 MNHEY, CDR2 SVGAGI. CDR3 length: 15 residues. Trimming shortened V by 6 bases and J by 4 bases, and 15 bases separated the two germline ends. This clone is a singleton in its sample. Assay used: immunoSEQ multiplex PCR; TCRdb lists only in-frame clones, some missing. The table has about 100,000 clones, under 75% seen once. V gene TRBV6-5 combines with J gene TRBJ1-4, with D possibly being TRBD1 (5 bases). The sequence was obtained from a man older than 75 with acute or convalescent COVID-19. Sequencing input: peripheral blood. The DNA of the CDR3 is TGTGCCAGCAGACTCGACAGCTCTTATAATGAAAAACTGTTTTTT. Translating gives CASRLDSSYNEKLFF.